These 15 T cell receptor beta chains were sequenced from one sample in a study of CD8 T cells in Susac syndrome. The RNA, about 0.45 to 1 ug, was put through reverse transcription using random hexamers. A single record per CDR3 protein comes from TCRdb applying MiXCR to the immunoSEQ multiplex PCR reads. The table has approximately 190,000 distinct CDR3 sequences, approximately 93% seen once. Sequencing was performed on CD4+ T cells from PBMCs. The receptors were gathered from a human donor in good health.

The chain carries TRBV6-1 and TRBJ1-2; D gene ambiguous. This CDR3 has 14 amino acids. The germline V gene encodes CDR1 MNHNS and CDR2 SASEGT. Trimming took off 1 base at V and 7 bases at J, with 13 bases between the two ends. CDR3 region: CASSEGHTSPGYTF. Written as DNA, the CDR3 is TGTGCCAGCAGTGAAGGACATACCTCCCCTGGCTACACCTTC.

This rearrangement joins TRBV5-7 to TRBJ2-2; perhaps TRBD1 as D (6 bases). TRBV5-7 is labeled an ORF, and its function is uncertain. CDR3 length: 18 residues. Trimming shortened V by 2 bases and J by 0 bases, and 17 bases separated the two germline ends. In DNA form, the CDR3 reads TGTGCCAGCAGCTTATACAGGTGGACAGTCTCGAACACCGGGGAGCTGTTTTTT. Translated: CASSLYRWTVSNTGELFF.

This chain uses TRBV4-1 with TRBJ2-7; D not resolved. The V end was cut by 0 bases, the J end by 6 bases, with 12 bases between. The CDR3 is made up of 14 amino acids. The germline gives CDR1 MGHRA, CDR2 YSYEKL. The CDR3: CASSQEPRKSEQYV. The DNA for the CDR3 is TGCGCCAGCAGCCAAGAGCCCAGGAAGAGCGAGCAGTACGTC.

This clonotype appeared once. The V and J genes are TRBV6-5 and TRBJ1-1, with a possible D match to TRBD1 (5 bases). CDR1 is MNHEY and CDR2 is SVGAGI in the germline V gene. This CDR3 contains 14 residues. V was trimmed by 6 bases and J by 1 base, leaving 12 bases between them. CDR3 nucleotide sequence: TGTGCCAGCAGCCGCGGACATTCGAACACTGAAGCTTTCTTT. As protein: CASSRGHSNTEAFF.

This chain links TRBV7-2 with TRBJ1-3; no clear D gene. The germline CDR1 and CDR2 sequences are SGHTA and FQGNSA. There are 12 residues in the CDR3. V was shortened by 8 bases and J by 2 bases, with 7 bases between the two germline ends. The CDR3 loop is CASRAAGNTIYF. CDR3 bases: TGTGCCAGCCGGGCAGCTGGAAACACCATATATTTT.

This chain's CDR3 is CASGPEGARGQYF. CDR3 DNA: TGTGCCAGCGGTCCTGAGGGGGCCCGGGGGCAGTATTTT. This rearrangement joins TRBV28 to TRBJ2-3; 7 bases match TRBD1. CDR3 length: 13 residues. V dropped 8 bases and J dropped 11; count of bases not matched to a gene: 13. Germline V gives CDR1 MDHEN, CDR2 SYDVKM.

This sequence joins TRBV7-3 and TRBJ1-1; 7 bases line up with TRBD1. The CDR3 totals 14 residues. V lost 5 bases, J lost 4 bases, and 7 bases stayed unmatched. Germline assignment: CDR1 SGHTA and CDR2 FQGTGA. The CDR3 loop reads CASSPTGSITEAFF. In DNA, the CDR3 is TGTGCCAGCAGCCCGACAGGGAGTATCACTGAAGCTTTCTTT.

The chain joins TRBV6-2 or TRBV6-3 to TRBJ2-2; TRBD2 aligns across 11 bases. V trimming: 4 bases; J trimming: 5 bases; junction bases outside the gene matches: 9. The CDR3 runs 17 residues. The germline V gene has CDR1 MNHEY and CDR2 SVGEGT. The CDR3 sequence is CASSFVAGGPMTGELFF. The CDR3 bases are TGTGCCAGCAGTTTCGTAGCGGGGGGGCCCATGACCGGGGAGCTGTTTTTT.

The chain recombines TRBV7-3 with TRBJ1-2; the D gene is possibly TRBD1 (5 bases). The length of the CDR3 is 13 residues. Germline CDR1 reads SGHTA; CDR2 reads FQGTGA. V dropped 5 bases and J dropped 5 bases, with 12 bases sitting between them. The chain's CDR3 is CASSRDGKYGYTF. The CDR3 DNA follows: TGTGCCAGCAGCCGGGACGGAAAATATGGCTACACCTTC.

The CDR3 DNA sequence: TGCGCCAGCAGCCCACCGGACCTCTACTACGAGCAGTACTTC. It is translated as CASSPPDLYYEQYF. The genes are TRBV4-1 and TRBJ2-7; D ambiguous. Trimming shortened V by 4 bases and J by 3 bases, and 13 bases separated the two germline ends. From germline, CDR1 is MGHRA and CDR2 YSYEKL. The CDR3 is made up of 14 amino acids.

The chain combines TRBV6-6 with TRBJ1-1; the D gene is possibly TRBD1 (6 bases). The ends were cut back, 4 bases at V and 1 base at J, with 16 bases in the middle. The CDR3 length is 16 residues. Per germline, CDR1 MNHNY and CDR2 SVGAGI (reference sequence). CDR3 nucleotides: TGTGCCAGCAGTTCGATACAGGGCGCAGCGAACACTGAAGCTTTCTTT. This codes for CASSSIQGAANTEAFF.

This clonotype was observed a single time. The chain uses TRBV7-2 and TRBJ1-2; D is perhaps TRBD1 (5 bases). V dropped 2 bases and J dropped 5 bases, with 12 bases sitting between them. From germline, CDR1 is SGHTA and CDR2 FQGNSA. The CDR3 loop spans 14 amino acids. The CDR3 spells CASSLIGARYGYTF. CDR3 nucleotide sequence: TGTGCCAGCAGCTTAATCGGGGCTAGGTATGGCTACACCTTC.

The chain carries TRBV24-1 and TRBJ2-4; a weak D match, TRBD1 (6 bases). CDR1 and CDR2 from the germline V gene are KGHDR and SFDVKD. Trimming cost V 3 bases and J 0 bases, with 8 bases left between them. The CDR3 consists of 15 residues. The CDR3 DNA reads as TGTGCCACCAGTGATACAGGGCTAGCCAAAAACATTCAGTACTTC. Its translation: CATSDTGLAKNIQYF.

The chain uses TRBV5-1 and TRBJ2-1; TRBD2 aligns across 9 bases. Germline CDR1 SGHRS, CDR2 YFSETQ. J was trimmed by 4 bases and V by 5 bases; bases with no gene match: 7. The CDR3 loop spans 15 amino acids. CDR3 DNA sequence: TGCGCCAGCAGTAGACTTAGCGGGGGATACAATGAGCAGTTCTTC. Protein: CASSRLSGGYNEQFF. The full variable domain, with the rest looked up from reference TRBV5-1 and TRBJ2-1, is KAGVTQTPRYLIKTRGQQVTLSCSPISGHRSVSWYQQTPGQGLQFLFEYFSETQRNKGNFPGRFSGRQFSNSRSEMNVSTLELGDSALYLCASSRLSGGYNEQFFGPGTRLTVL.

The chain has TRBV9 and TRBJ1-3, with D possibly matching TRBD1 (5 bases). Germline V gives CDR1 SGDLS, CDR2 YYNGEE. CDR3 length equals 15 residues. The germline V and J ends were trimmed by 0 bases and 6 bases, with 13 bases remaining between them. As DNA, the CDR3 is TGTGCCAGCAGCGTAGGGGCAGGGATGATAAACACCATATATTTT. Translating gives CASSVGAGMINTIYF.